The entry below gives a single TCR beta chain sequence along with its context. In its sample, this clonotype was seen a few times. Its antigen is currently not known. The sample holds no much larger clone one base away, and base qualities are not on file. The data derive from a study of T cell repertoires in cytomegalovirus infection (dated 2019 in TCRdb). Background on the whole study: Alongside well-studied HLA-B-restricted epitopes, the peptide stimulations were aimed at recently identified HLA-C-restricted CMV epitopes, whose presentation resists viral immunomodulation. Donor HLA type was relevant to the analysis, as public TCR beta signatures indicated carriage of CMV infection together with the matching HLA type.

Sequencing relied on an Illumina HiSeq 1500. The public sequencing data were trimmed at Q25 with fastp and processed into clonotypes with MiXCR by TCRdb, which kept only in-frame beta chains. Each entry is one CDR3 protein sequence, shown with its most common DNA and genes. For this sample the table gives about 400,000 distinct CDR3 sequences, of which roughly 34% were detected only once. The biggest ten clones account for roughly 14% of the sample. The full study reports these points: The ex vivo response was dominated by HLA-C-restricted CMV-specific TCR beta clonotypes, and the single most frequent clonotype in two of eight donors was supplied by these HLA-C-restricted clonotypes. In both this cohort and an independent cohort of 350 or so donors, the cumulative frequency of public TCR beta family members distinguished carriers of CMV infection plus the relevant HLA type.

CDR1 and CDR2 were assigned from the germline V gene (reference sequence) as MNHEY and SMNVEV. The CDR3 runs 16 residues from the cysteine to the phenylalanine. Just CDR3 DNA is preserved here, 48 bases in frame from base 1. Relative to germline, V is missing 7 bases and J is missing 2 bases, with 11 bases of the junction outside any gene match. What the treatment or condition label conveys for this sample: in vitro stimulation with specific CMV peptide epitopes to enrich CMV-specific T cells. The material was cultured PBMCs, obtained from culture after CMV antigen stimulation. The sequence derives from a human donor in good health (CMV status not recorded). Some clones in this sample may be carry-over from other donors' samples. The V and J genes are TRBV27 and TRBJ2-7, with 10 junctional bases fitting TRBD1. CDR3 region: CASTHYRGQGTYEQYF. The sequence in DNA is TGTGCCAGCACCCATTATCGGGGACAGGGGACCTACGAGCAGTACTTC.